This T cell receptor beta chain was identified during a study of shared clonotypes between healthy human individuals. Every subset had its genomic DNA shared out evenly among several immunoSEQ plates. Repertoires were generated with immunoSEQ multiplex PCR, while TCRdb's copy carries only in-frame clones and drops some. Of millions of clones in the sample, around 90% were seen once. Per germline, CDR1 MNHNS and CDR2 SASEGT. V shed 3 bases and J 0 bases; nucleotides not matched to a gene: 2. The CDR3 sequence is 14 residues long. Of note for this clone: Its antigen is still unknown.

General study results and limits: In contrast to clonotypes shared by all four donors, non-shared clonotypes had lower generation probabilities. Owing to a small donor count, the genetic and exposure-history diversity represented was limited. Large depth notwithstanding, sorted-subset sequencing proved incomplete by rarefaction.

This receptor was obtained from a man younger than 35 in good health. The sample taken for sequencing was naive CD4+ T cells sorted from blood. Subset noted: CD45RA+ positively selected. The V call is TRBV6-1, the J call TRBJ2-7; 7 bases are a match to TRBD1. The CDR3 nucleotides are TGTGCCAGCAGTGAGGGGACAGTCTCCTACGAGCAGTACTTC. Its protein is CASSEGTVSYEQYF.